These T cell receptor beta chains were read from a single sample in a study of cytomegalovirus exposure and HLA in healthy donors. Some clones are missing from TCRdb's copy, which holds only in-frame ones; the method was immunoSEQ multiplex PCR. The sample carries roughly 150,000 clones, more than 70% recorded once. Sequenced material: PBMCs. These receptors originate from a man between 18 and 29 years old in good health and CMV-seropositive. The CDR3 runs from the conserved cysteine through the conserved F or W. The order of the fields is V gene, clone size, CDR3 protein. Size values are once, few and many counts, or a class for expanded clones, and some rows have none.

v_gene: TRBV28
abundance: .
CDR3aa: CASSGGGREVAFF

v_gene: TRBV6-1
abundance: .
CDR3aa: CASSYLSYTEAFF

v_gene: TRBV28
abundance: once
CDR3aa: CAIAGTYSYEQYF

v_gene: TRBV27
abundance: .
CDR3aa: CASRPSGRVYEQYF

v_gene: TRBV7-9
abundance: .
CDR3aa: CASSLVAGIYIYNEQFF

v_gene: TRBV9
abundance: .
CDR3aa: CASSVGQGAYEQYF

v_gene: TRBV19
abundance: .
CDR3aa: CASSKGELYEQYF

v_gene: TRBV4-1
abundance: .
CDR3aa: CASSEGGLSYNEQFF

v_gene: TRBV10-2
abundance: .
CDR3aa: CASRTTAYYEQYF

v_gene: TRBV5-4
abundance: few
CDR3aa: CASIDKAGGGTDTQYF

v_gene: TRBV27
abundance: .
CDR3aa: CASSAHSGTAGYTF

v_gene: TRBV20-1
abundance: .
CDR3aa: CSAPLSTEAFF

v_gene: TRBV2
abundance: .
CDR3aa: CASSVAYRGTQYF

v_gene: TRBV29-1
abundance: .
CDR3aa: CSVWGRASRETQYF

v_gene: TRBV28
abundance: .
CDR3aa: CASISQGNTGELFF

v_gene: TRBV18
abundance: .
CDR3aa: CASSKGQGEPQHF

v_gene: TRBV29-1
abundance: .
CDR3aa: CSARLNTGELFF

v_gene: TRBV2
abundance: .
CDR3aa: CASSTLAAGDRLIPFEQYF

v_gene: TRBV11-1
abundance: .
CDR3aa: CASSLRTGSSYEQYF

v_gene: TRBV4-2
abundance: .
CDR3aa: CASSQDLSRGEQFF

v_gene: TRBV1
abundance: once
CDR3aa: CTSSHGTARDEQYF

v_gene: TRBV5-1
abundance: few
CDR3aa: CASSLAGSTDTQYF

v_gene: TRBV28
abundance: .
CDR3aa: CASSPLREERDTQYF

v_gene: TRBV27
abundance: .
CDR3aa: CASSSSRTGWQQETQYF